The text below deals with one T cell receptor beta chain. What it binds is not known. This record belongs to a study of CD8+CD57+ T cells in acquired aplastic anemia. Study in general: On average, sorted CD4+ and CD8+ cells gave 3.2 ug of DNA.

CDR1 MNHEY and CDR2 SVGAGI come from the germline V gene. The CDR3 contains 15 residues. The V gene lost 0 bases and the J gene lost 4 bases, with 12 bases spanning the gap. CD8+CD57+ cell expansion had been shown by flow cytometry in patients chosen for sequencing. Severe acquired aplastic anemia was present in every patient. Receipt of therapy had not occurred in any patient by the time of blood sampling. Genomic DNA, the template, was used for profiling of the TCR beta VDJ and CDR3. Each CDR3 protein gets one entry after TCRdb re-called the reads with MiXCR. Of hundreds of thousands of distinct CDR3 sequences listed, about a third are singletons. Study-wide results and limits: Found in both controls and patients were fewer than 35 CD8+ CDR3 sequences.

V is TRBV6-5 and J is TRBJ2-5; the D gene is possibly TRBD2 (6 bases). This TCR was recovered from a human donor with aplastic anemia. Sequencing input: sorted CD4+, CD8+, or CD8+CD57+ T cells (not recorded which) from PBMCs. The CDR3 is CASSYSGGGLETQYF. The CDR3 DNA is TGTGCCAGCAGTTACTCGGGTGGGGGACTAGAGACCCAGTACTTC.